The source of this T cell receptor beta chain is a study of blood T cell repertoires in COVID-19. Study-level background: Collection of acute and convalescent COVID-19 samples took place in the United States, Italy and Spain. Sources were T cells, B-cell-depleted T cells, or PBMCs; the material itself was cDNA or gDNA.

In the original workflow: The assay estimated nucleated cells by amplifying reference gene primers. TCRdb's table, derived via immunoSEQ multiplex PCR, lists solely in-frame clones and lacks some. Clone size and the V and J calls come from that table; the DNA yielded D and trimming. This table has some 500,000 clones, 85% to 90% appearing once. The V end was cut by 2 bases, the J end by 6 bases, with 12 bases between. This CDR3 has 15 residues. Germline V gene sequence: CDR1 KGHDR, CDR2 SFDVKD. Patients of the Seattle cohort, enrolled during active infection, were followed longitudinally. This receptor was identified in a woman aged 45 to 65 with COVID-19, enrolled during active disease. The material sequenced was peripheral blood. This rearrangement joins TRBV24-1 to TRBJ2-2; perhaps TRBD2 as D (7 bases). This CDR3 reads CATSDWQGGAGELFF. CDR3 in DNA: TGTGCCACCAGTGATTGGCAAGGGGGGGCCGGGGAGCTGTTTTTT.